The table lists the clone carrying this T cell receptor beta chain with a few counts. Its antigen remains unidentified. 13 Jbeta primers and 60 Vbeta primers were used for the PCR. Here immunoSEQ multiplex PCR was the method, and the copy in TCRdb shows in-frame clones only, minus some. The sample consists of 240,000 or so clones, 82% of them appearing once. This sample was taken from a study of cytomegalovirus exposure and HLA in healthy donors. General study findings and limits: A later analysis linked a missense DCLRE1C variant to TCR beta V- and J-gene trimming. In an earlier analysis, in some 540 donors, most V segments appeared productive either ~87% or ~30% of the time.

Donors showed nominal health when sampled, although they likely had unrecorded immune exposures. Trimming took 1 base from V and 6 from J; bases not matched to a gene: 7. There are 16 residues in the CDR3. Germline CDR1 LNHDA, CDR2 SQIVND (reference sequence). Specimen: PBMCs. The source is a woman aged 40 to 50 in good health and CMV-seropositive. The chain couples TRBV19 to TRBJ2-1; 9 bases align to TRBD2. The CDR3 loop is CASSIVAGAILNEQFF. CDR3 DNA: TGTGCCAGTAGTATAGTAGCGGGAGCAATCCTCAATGAGCAGTTCTTC. Complete variable domain (other parts from reference TRBV19 and TRBJ2-1): DGGITQSPKYLFRKEGQNVTLSCEQNLNHDAMYWYRQDPGQGLRLIYYSQIVNDFQKGDIAEGYSVSREKKESFPLTVTSAQKNPTAFYLCASSIVAGAILNEQFFGPGTRLTVL.